This TCR beta chain was captured in a study of cytomegalovirus exposure and HLA in healthy donors. Clones were read by immunoSEQ multiplex PCR, and TCRdb kept only the in-frame ones, dropping some. Of 80,000 to 100,000 clones listed, approximately 91% are singletons. This clone was found a few times. The receptor comes from a man aged 25 to 40 in good health and CMV-seronegative. Sequencing used PBMCs.

The CDR3 nucleotides read TGTGCCAGCAGTGAAGTCGGCTGGAGCTCCTACAATGAGCAGTTCTTC. Amino acids: CASSEVGWSSYNEQFF. The chain has TRBV6-1 and TRBJ2-1; D is unresolved. Germline CDR1 MNHNS, CDR2 SASEGT. Trimming removed 1 base from V and 0 bases from J, with 10 bases in between. The CDR3 has 16 residues.